The T cell receptor beta chain described here comes from a study of vaccination effects on CD4 cells after COVID-19. Study as a whole: Two million PBMC were seeded per well and grown in the presence of about 10 IU/ml IL-2 and around 10 ug/ml peptides.

About this clone: Its antigen is unknown. Other DNA sequences from this sample encode an identical CDR3 as well.

Germline CDR1 is KGHSH and CDR2 is LQKENI. The CDR3 is 16 residues long. V gave up 2 bases and J gave up 1 base; unmatched junction bases: 3. Upon completion of 10 days in culture, CD4+ T cells were isolated. Nucleocapsid antibodies were negative in the vaccine recipients, who had never had SARS-CoV-2 infection. In the cultures, half the medium was exchanged for IL-2 medium on days 3 and 7. Overall study results and limits: At late timepoints after vaccination, vaccine- and infection-induced clones shrank markedly.

This table comes from immunoSEQ multiplex PCR, and its TCRdb copy is limited to in-frame clones, with some not included. The top ten hold 3% of the sample, which has about 37,000 clones, under 85% seen once. The TCR sequence derives from a human donor who received a COVID-19 vaccine. The chain has TRBV18 and TRBJ1-5; 9 positions agree with TRBD1. The material sequenced was CD4+ T cells from PBMCs cultured without peptide, taken before COVID-19 vaccination. DNA of the CDR3: TGTGCCAGCTCACCAGGGACAGGGATCAGCAATCAGCCCCAGCATTTT. It yields the protein CASSPGTGISNQPQHF.